The rows below give T cell receptor beta chains drawn from one sample of a study of blood T cell repertoires in COVID-19. Assay used: immunoSEQ multiplex PCR; TCRdb lists only in-frame clones, some missing. Of more than 200,000 clones detected, approximately 86% appear once; the ten largest clones hold approximately 5.1%. The sequencing sample was made of peripheral blood. The receptor source for this set is a woman aged 55-75 years with COVID-19, enrolled during active disease. Both conserved end residues are part of each CDR3. The order of the fields is CDR3 DNA, CDR3 protein, V gene, J gene, D gene, CDR3 length, clone size. D genes are given only for firm matches. Some rows have no size entry. The others give once, few or many, or a class for an expanded clone.

CDR3 DNA: TGTGCCAGCTCACCACTGACTAGCGGTCGTAAAAACACCGGGGAGCTGTTTTTT
CDR3 protein: CASSPLTSGRKNTGELFF
V gene: TRBV18
J gene: TRBJ2-2
D gene: TRBD2
CDR3 length: 18
clone size: NA

CDR3 DNA: TGTGCCAGCACATCCGCGGGAGACCCAACCTCCTACAATGAGCAGTTCTTC
CDR3 protein: CASTSAGDPTSYNEQFF
V gene: TRBV28
J gene: TRBJ2-1
D gene: TRBD2
CDR3 length: 17
clone size: few

CDR3 DNA: TGTGCCAGCAGTTTACCGGGAGGAGGTGAAAAACTGTTTTTT
CDR3 protein: CASSLPGGGEKLFF
V gene: TRBV28
J gene: TRBJ1-4
D gene: NA
CDR3 length: 14
clone size: NA

CDR3 DNA: TGTGCCAGCAGTGCTCAGGGTTTCCGGCAGCCCCAGCATTTT
CDR3 protein: CASSAQGFRQPQHF
V gene: TRBV27
J gene: TRBJ1-5
D gene: NA
CDR3 length: 14
clone size: NA

CDR3 DNA: TGTGCCAGCAGTTTAAGGACAGGGGGCCGTCAGCCCCAGCATTTT
CDR3 protein: CASSLRTGGRQPQHF
V gene: TRBV28
J gene: TRBJ1-5
D gene: TRBD1
CDR3 length: 15
clone size: once

CDR3 DNA: TGTGCCAGCAGCTCAGGTAGCGGACGCGGAGCCAAAAACATTCAGTACTTC
CDR3 protein: CASSSGSGRGAKNIQYF
V gene: TRBV5-4
J gene: TRBJ2-4
D gene: NA
CDR3 length: 17
clone size: once

CDR3 DNA: TGTGCCAGCAGCGTAGACGGGGGTGGCTATGGCTACACCTTC
CDR3 protein: CASSVDGGGYGYTF
V gene: TRBV9
J gene: TRBJ1-2
D gene: NA
CDR3 length: 14
clone size: NA

CDR3 DNA: TGTGCCAGCAGCTTAACGAGAGGGGGCGGACCCTTTAGCAATCAGCCCCAGCATTTT
CDR3 protein: CASSLTRGGGPFSNQPQHF
V gene: TRBV7-3
J gene: TRBJ1-5
D gene: TRBD1
CDR3 length: 19
clone size: NA

CDR3 DNA: TGTGCCATCAGTGCTGGGCAGACGAACACTGAAGCTTTCTTT
CDR3 protein: CAISAGQTNTEAFF
V gene: TRBV10-3
J gene: TRBJ1-1
D gene: NA
CDR3 length: 14
clone size: NA

CDR3 DNA: TGTGCCAGCTCACCACCGGGGGGTAACTCTGGAAACACCATATATTTT
CDR3 protein: CASSPPGGNSGNTIYF
V gene: TRBV18
J gene: TRBJ1-3
D gene: NA
CDR3 length: 16
clone size: NA

CDR3 DNA: TGTGCCAGCAGTTTAAGACAGGCTGGGGCCAACGTCCTGACTTTC
CDR3 protein: CASSLRQAGANVLTF
V gene: TRBV28
J gene: TRBJ2-6
D gene: NA
CDR3 length: 15
clone size: NA

CDR3 DNA: TGTGCCAGCAGCTTAGACCGGACAGGCTACACCTTC
CDR3 protein: CASSLDRTGYTF
V gene: TRBV7-9
J gene: TRBJ1-2
D gene: NA
CDR3 length: 12
clone size: few

CDR3 DNA: TGTGCCTGGACTGGGACTTTACTGAACACTGAAGCTTTCTTT
CDR3 protein: CAWTGTLLNTEAFF
V gene: TRBV30
J gene: TRBJ1-1
D gene: NA
CDR3 length: 14
clone size: NA

CDR3 DNA: TGTGCCAGCTCCCCAACCGGGGGGACAGGGCAGCCCCAGCATTTT
CDR3 protein: CASSPTGGTGQPQHF
V gene: TRBV18
J gene: TRBJ1-5
D gene: TRBD1
CDR3 length: 15
clone size: NA

CDR3 DNA: TGTGCCAGCAGCTCGGACTCCCTTGGGCTGTTTTTT
CDR3 protein: CASSSDSLGLFF
V gene: TRBV6-2/TRBV6-3
J gene: TRBJ1-4
D gene: NA
CDR3 length: 12
clone size: NA

CDR3 DNA: TGTGCCAGCAGCTCCGCCAGCGGCTATACGCAGTATTTT
CDR3 protein: CASSSASGYTQYF
V gene: TRBV7-3
J gene: TRBJ2-3
D gene: NA
CDR3 length: 13
clone size: NA

CDR3 DNA: TGTGCCTGGAGTGCAGGACTAGAGGGCTACGAGCAGTACTTC
CDR3 protein: CAWSAGLEGYEQYF
V gene: TRBV30
J gene: TRBJ2-7
D gene: TRBD2
CDR3 length: 14
clone size: NA

CDR3 DNA: TGTGCCAGCAGCTTAATGACAGGGGACAATTCACCCCTCCACTTT
CDR3 protein: CASSLMTGDNSPLHF
V gene: TRBV7-8
J gene: TRBJ1-6
D gene: TRBD1
CDR3 length: 15
clone size: NA

CDR3 DNA: TGTGCCAGCAGCCGGTATGTGGAGGGCAGTTCACCCCTCCACTTT
CDR3 protein: CASSRYVEGSSPLHF
V gene: TRBV7-2
J gene: TRBJ1-6
D gene: NA
CDR3 length: 15
clone size: NA

CDR3 DNA: TGTGCCAGCAGCCCCACGCGGGGGCCTTCTGGAAACACCATATATTTT
CDR3 protein: CASSPTRGPSGNTIYF
V gene: TRBV7-9
J gene: TRBJ1-3
D gene: NA
CDR3 length: 16
clone size: few

CDR3 DNA: TGTGCCAGCAGCCCTACAGGCGCGACTGGCTACACCTTC
CDR3 protein: CASSPTGATGYTF
V gene: TRBV3-1/TRBV3-2
J gene: TRBJ1-2
D gene: NA
CDR3 length: 13
clone size: NA

CDR3 DNA: TGCAGTGCTAGTCGAGGCGGGGATGGCTACACCTTC
CDR3 protein: CSASRGGDGYTF
V gene: TRBV20-1
J gene: TRBJ1-2
D gene: NA
CDR3 length: 12
clone size: NA

CDR3 DNA: TGTGCCAGCAGCTTAGGGGCCGAGAACACAGATACGCAGTATTTT
CDR3 protein: CASSLGAENTDTQYF
V gene: TRBV7-3
J gene: TRBJ2-3
D gene: NA
CDR3 length: 15
clone size: once

CDR3 DNA: TGTGCCAGCAGCTTGTCGAGACAGGTTGGGTTGGAAGATACGCAGTATTTT
CDR3 protein: CASSLSRQVGLEDTQYF
V gene: TRBV5-6
J gene: TRBJ2-3
D gene: NA
CDR3 length: 17
clone size: NA

CDR3 DNA: TGTGCCAGCAGTTACTCGGGGGGGTTAGGGTCCTACGAGCAGTACTTC
CDR3 protein: CASSYSGGLGSYEQYF
V gene: TRBV6-6
J gene: TRBJ2-7
D gene: TRBD2
CDR3 length: 16
clone size: NA

CDR3 DNA: TGTGCCAGCAGGGGGACAGGGGCCCTCGGGGGCTACACCTTC
CDR3 protein: CASRGTGALGGYTF
V gene: TRBV27
J gene: TRBJ1-2
D gene: TRBD1
CDR3 length: 14
clone size: NA

CDR3 DNA: TGTGCCAGCTCGCGGCACCCGAACACTGAAGCTTTCTTT
CDR3 protein: CASSRHPNTEAFF
V gene: TRBV6-5
J gene: TRBJ1-1
D gene: NA
CDR3 length: 13
clone size: NA

CDR3 DNA: TGTGCCAGTACCCAAAAACGCGGTAGCACCTACAATGAGCAGTTCTTC
CDR3 protein: CASTQKRGSTYNEQFF
V gene: TRBV19
J gene: TRBJ2-1
D gene: NA
CDR3 length: 16
clone size: NA

CDR3 DNA: TGTGCCAGCAGCCTCTATAGCGGGAGCACCTACAATGAGCAGTTCTTC
CDR3 protein: CASSLYSGSTYNEQFF
V gene: TRBV6-4
J gene: TRBJ2-1
D gene: TRBD2
CDR3 length: 16
clone size: NA

CDR3 DNA: TGTGCCAGCAGGGAGGACAGGGGCACCTACACCATATATTTT
CDR3 protein: CASREDRGTYTIYF
V gene: TRBV6-5
J gene: TRBJ1-3
D gene: TRBD1
CDR3 length: 14
clone size: NA

CDR3 DNA: TGTGCCAGCAGCTTGGAGGTCAGGGGATGGACTGAAGCTTTCTTT
CDR3 protein: CASSLEVRGWTEAFF
V gene: TRBV5-4
J gene: TRBJ1-1
D gene: NA
CDR3 length: 15
clone size: NA

CDR3 DNA: TGTGCCAGCAGCGCCAACAGGGCCCAAGAGACCCAGTACTTC
CDR3 protein: CASSANRAQETQYF
V gene: TRBV11-2
J gene: TRBJ2-5
D gene: NA
CDR3 length: 14
clone size: NA

CDR3 DNA: TGTGCCAGCAGCCGGGACTCCCCCCGGGAGCTGTTTTTT
CDR3 protein: CASSRDSPRELFF
V gene: TRBV9
J gene: TRBJ2-2
D gene: NA
CDR3 length: 13
clone size: NA

CDR3 DNA: TGTGCCAGCAGCAAAGTGACTAGCGGCACAGATACGCAGTATTTT
CDR3 protein: CASSKVTSGTDTQYF
V gene: TRBV21-1
J gene: TRBJ2-3
D gene: NA
CDR3 length: 15
clone size: once

CDR3 DNA: TGTGCCAGCAGCCCAACTCAGGGGGCTCGGGGCTACACCTTC
CDR3 protein: CASSPTQGARGYTF
V gene: TRBV6-5
J gene: TRBJ1-2
D gene: TRBD1
CDR3 length: 14
clone size: NA

CDR3 DNA: TGTGCCAGCAGTTCAGTTAGCGGGCTTAGCTCCTACAATGAGCAGTTCTTC
CDR3 protein: CASSSVSGLSSYNEQFF
V gene: TRBV28
J gene: TRBJ2-1
D gene: TRBD2
CDR3 length: 17
clone size: NA

CDR3 DNA: TGCGCCAGCTCCCTGGACAGCCTGAACACTGAAGCTTTCTTT
CDR3 protein: CASSLDSLNTEAFF
V gene: TRBV5-1
J gene: TRBJ1-1
D gene: NA
CDR3 length: 14
clone size: NA

CDR3 DNA: TGTGCCAGCAGTTACTCGATTTCCGGCGGGAGTCTGAGAACAGATACGCAGTATTTT
CDR3 protein: CASSYSISGGSLRTDTQYF
V gene: TRBV6-2/TRBV6-3
J gene: TRBJ2-3
D gene: TRBD2
CDR3 length: 19
clone size: NA

CDR3 DNA: TGTGCCAGCAGCGCCTCGATGGGACTTCGGGGGGACGAGCAGTACTTC
CDR3 protein: CASSASMGLRGDEQYF
V gene: TRBV9
J gene: TRBJ2-7
D gene: TRBD2
CDR3 length: 16
clone size: NA

CDR3 DNA: TGTGCCAGCAGCTTTCGACCTGCCCTAGGTGAGACCCAGTACTTC
CDR3 protein: CASSFRPALGETQYF
V gene: TRBV9
J gene: TRBJ2-5
D gene: NA
CDR3 length: 15
clone size: NA

CDR3 DNA: TGTGCCAGCAGCCAAGATCTGAACACCGGGGAGCTGTTTTTT
CDR3 protein: CASSQDLNTGELFF
V gene: TRBV3-1/TRBV3-2
J gene: TRBJ2-2
D gene: NA
CDR3 length: 14
clone size: NA

CDR3 DNA: TGTGCCAGCAGTTACTCCCCACTAGCGGTGAACAATGAGCAGTTCTTC
CDR3 protein: CASSYSPLAVNNEQFF
V gene: TRBV6-5
J gene: TRBJ2-1
D gene: TRBD2
CDR3 length: 16
clone size: NA

CDR3 DNA: TGTGCCAGCAGCCTCCCCACAGATACGCAGTATTTT
CDR3 protein: CASSLPTDTQYF
V gene: TRBV5-8
J gene: TRBJ2-3
D gene: NA
CDR3 length: 12
clone size: few